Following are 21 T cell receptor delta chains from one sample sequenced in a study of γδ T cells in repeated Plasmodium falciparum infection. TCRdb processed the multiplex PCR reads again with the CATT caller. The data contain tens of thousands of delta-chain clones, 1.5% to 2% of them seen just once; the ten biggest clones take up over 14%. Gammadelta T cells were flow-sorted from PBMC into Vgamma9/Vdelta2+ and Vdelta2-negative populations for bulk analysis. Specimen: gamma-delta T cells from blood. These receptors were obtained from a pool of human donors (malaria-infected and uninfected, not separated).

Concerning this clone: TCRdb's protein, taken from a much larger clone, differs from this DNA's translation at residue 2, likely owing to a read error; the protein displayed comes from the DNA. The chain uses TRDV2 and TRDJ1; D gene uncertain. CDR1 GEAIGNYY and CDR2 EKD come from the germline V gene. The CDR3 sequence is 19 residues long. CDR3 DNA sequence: TGTTCCTGTGACCAGATCGGTACAGGGTGGGACTCGGACACCGATAAACTCATCTTT. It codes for CSCDQIGTGWDSDTDKLIF.

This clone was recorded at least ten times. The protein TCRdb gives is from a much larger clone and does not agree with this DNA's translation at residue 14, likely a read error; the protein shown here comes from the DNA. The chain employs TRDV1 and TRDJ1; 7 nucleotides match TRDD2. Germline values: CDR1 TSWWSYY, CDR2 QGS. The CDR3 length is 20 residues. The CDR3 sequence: CALGGAPFLLNRGATHKLIF. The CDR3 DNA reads TGTGCTCTTGGGGGGGCCCCCTTCCTTCTCAACAGGGGTGCCACCCATAAACTCATCTTT.

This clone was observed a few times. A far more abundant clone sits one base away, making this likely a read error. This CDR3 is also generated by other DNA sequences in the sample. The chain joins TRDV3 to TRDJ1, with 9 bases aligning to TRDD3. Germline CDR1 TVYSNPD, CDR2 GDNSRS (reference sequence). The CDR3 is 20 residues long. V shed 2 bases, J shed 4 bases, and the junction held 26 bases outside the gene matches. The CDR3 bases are TGTGCCTTTTTGAACCCTCCTTGGGCCCGTGGGGGATATGCGTACGATAAACTCATCTTT. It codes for CAFLNPPWARGGYAYDKLIF. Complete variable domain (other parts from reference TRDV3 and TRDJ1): CDKVTQSSPDQTVASGSEVVLLCTYDTVYSNPDLFWYRIRPDYSFQFVFYGDNSRSEGADFTQGRFSVKHILTQKAFHLVISPVRTEDSATYYCAFLNPPWARGGYAYDKLIFGKGTRVTVEP.

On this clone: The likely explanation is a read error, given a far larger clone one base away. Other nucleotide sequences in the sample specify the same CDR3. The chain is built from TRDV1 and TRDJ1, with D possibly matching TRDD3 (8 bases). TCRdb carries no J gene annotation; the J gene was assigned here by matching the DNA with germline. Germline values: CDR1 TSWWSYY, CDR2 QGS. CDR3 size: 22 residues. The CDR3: CALGSLIPSSLNWGSPPDKLIF. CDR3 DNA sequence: TGTGCCCTTGGGTCTCTGATTCCTTCCTCCCTAAACTGGGGGTCTCCTCCCGATAAACTCATCTTT.

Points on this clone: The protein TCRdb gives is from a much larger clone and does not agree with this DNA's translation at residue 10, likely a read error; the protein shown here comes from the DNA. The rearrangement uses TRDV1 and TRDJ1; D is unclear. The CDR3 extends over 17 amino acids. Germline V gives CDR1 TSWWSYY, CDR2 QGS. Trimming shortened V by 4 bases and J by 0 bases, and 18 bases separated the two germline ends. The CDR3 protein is CALGVQPPALYTDKLIF. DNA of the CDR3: TGTGCTCTTGGGGTACAGCCTCCCGCCTTGTACACCGATAAACTCATCTTT.

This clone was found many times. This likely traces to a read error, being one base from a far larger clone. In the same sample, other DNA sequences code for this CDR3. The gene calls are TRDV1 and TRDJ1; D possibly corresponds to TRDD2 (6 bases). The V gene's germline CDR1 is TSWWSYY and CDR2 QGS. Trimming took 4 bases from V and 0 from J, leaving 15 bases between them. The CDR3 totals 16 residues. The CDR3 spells CALGGRSAFHTDKLIF. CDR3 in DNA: TGTGCTCTTGGGGGCCGCTCCGCCTTCCACACCGATAAACTCATCTTT.

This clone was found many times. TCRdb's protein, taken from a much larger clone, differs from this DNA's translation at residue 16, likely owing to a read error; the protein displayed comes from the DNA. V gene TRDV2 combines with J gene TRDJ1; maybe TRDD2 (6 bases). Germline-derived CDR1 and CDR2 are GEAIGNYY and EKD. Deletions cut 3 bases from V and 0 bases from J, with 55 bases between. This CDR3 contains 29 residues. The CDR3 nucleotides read TGTGCCTGTGACCCTGCCTTCCGGCCCAATGGAGTAGAGCCCTTACCGGGGGCCGACGCTGACCTATACACCGATAAACTCATCTTT. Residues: CACDPAFRPNGVEPLPGADADLYTDKLIF.

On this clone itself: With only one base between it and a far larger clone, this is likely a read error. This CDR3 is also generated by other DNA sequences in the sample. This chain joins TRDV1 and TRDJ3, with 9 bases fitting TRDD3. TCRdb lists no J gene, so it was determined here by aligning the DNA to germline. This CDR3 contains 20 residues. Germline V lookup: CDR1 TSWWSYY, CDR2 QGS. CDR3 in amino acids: CALGGRVRTGGSWDTRQMFF. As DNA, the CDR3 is TGTGCTCTCGGGGGCAGGGTAAGAACTGGGGGATCCTGGGACACCCGACAGATGTTTTTC.

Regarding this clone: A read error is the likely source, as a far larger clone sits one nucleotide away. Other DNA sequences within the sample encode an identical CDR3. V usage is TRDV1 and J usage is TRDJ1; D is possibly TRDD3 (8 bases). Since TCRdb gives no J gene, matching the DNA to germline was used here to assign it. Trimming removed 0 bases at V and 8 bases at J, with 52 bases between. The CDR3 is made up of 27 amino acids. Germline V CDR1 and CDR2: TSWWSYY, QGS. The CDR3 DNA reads TGTGCTCTTGGGGAACTCCACCCTCTAAGGTTCCTACCTTACTGGGGGTCCCCTTCCTTTCACATCGGGAAACTCATCTTT. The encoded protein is CALGELHPLRFLPYWGSPSFHIGKLIF.

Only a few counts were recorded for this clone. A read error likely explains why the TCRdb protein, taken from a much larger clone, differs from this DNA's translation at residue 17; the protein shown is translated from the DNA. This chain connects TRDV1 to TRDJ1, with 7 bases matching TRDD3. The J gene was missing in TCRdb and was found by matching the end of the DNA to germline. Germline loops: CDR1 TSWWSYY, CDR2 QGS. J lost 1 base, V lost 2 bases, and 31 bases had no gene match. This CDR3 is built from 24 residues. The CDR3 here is CALGEGEGTVIPVLGIVCTDKLIF. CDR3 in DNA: TGTGCTCTTGGGGAAGGGGAAGGAACGGTCATTCCAGTACTGGGGATTGTCTGCACCGATAAACTCATCTTT.

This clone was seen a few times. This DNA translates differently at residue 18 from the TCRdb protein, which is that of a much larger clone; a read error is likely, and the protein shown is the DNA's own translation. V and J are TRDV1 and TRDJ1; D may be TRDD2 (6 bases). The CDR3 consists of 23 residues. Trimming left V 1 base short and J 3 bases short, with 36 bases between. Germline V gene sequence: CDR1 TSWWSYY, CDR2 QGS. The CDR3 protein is CALGEPPFLTELQTNNYADKLIF. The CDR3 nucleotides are TGTGCTCTTGGGGAACCCCCGTTCCTAACTGAACTTCAAACGAATAATTACGCCGATAAACTCATCTTT.

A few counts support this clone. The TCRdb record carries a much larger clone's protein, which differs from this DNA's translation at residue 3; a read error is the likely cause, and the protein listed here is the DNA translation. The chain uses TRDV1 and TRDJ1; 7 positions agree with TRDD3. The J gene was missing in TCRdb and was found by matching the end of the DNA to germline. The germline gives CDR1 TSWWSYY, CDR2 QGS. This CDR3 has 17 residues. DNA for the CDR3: TGTGCTCGTGGGGAAGAACTGGGGCTTAGGGCCACCGATAAACTCATCTTT. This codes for CARGEELGLRATDKLIF.

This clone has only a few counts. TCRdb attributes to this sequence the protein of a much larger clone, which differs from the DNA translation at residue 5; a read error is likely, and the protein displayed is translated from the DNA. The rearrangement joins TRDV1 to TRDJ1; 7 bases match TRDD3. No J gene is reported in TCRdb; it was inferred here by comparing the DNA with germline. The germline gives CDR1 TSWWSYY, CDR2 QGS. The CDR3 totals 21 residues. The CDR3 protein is CALGKLGLHLLGILYTDKLIF. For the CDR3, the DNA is TGTGCTCTTGGGAAACTAGGCCTTCACCTACTGGGGATCCTGTACACCGATAAACTCATCTTT.

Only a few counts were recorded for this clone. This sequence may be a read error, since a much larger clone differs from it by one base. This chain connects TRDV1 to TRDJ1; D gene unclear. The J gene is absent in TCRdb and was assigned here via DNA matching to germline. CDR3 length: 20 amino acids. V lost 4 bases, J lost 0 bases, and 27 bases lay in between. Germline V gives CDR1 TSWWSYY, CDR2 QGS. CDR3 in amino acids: CALGGPPHYAGWNNTDKLIF. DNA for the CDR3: TGTGCTCTTGGGGGACCTCCCCACTACGCGGGCTGGAATAACACCGATAAACTCATCTTT.

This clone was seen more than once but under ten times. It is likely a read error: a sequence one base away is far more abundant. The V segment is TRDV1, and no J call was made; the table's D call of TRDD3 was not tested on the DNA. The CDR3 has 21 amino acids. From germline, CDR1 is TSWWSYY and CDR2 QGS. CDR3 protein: CALGNSPSYGWGFTNTAQLFF. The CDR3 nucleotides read TGTGCTCTTGGGAACTCTCCTTCCTACGGCTGGGGGTTCACCAATACAGCACAACTCTTCTTC.

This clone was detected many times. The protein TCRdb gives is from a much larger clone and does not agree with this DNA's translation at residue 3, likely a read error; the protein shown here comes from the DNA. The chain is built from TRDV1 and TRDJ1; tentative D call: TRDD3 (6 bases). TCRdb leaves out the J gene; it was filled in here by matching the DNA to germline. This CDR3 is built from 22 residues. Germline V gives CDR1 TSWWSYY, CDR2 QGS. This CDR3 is CAPGEMKARMRRFTGYTDKLIF. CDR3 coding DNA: TGTGCTCCTGGGGAAATGAAGGCTCGAATGAGGAGATTTACCGGGTACACCGATAAACTCATCTTT.

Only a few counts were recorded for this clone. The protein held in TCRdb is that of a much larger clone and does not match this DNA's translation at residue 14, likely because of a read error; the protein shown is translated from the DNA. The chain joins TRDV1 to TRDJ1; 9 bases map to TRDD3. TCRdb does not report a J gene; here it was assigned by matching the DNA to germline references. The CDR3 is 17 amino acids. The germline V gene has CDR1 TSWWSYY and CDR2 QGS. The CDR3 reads CALGELSGTGGPDRLIF. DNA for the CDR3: TGTGCTCTTGGGGAACTCTCCGGTACTGGGGGACCCGATAGACTCATCTTT.

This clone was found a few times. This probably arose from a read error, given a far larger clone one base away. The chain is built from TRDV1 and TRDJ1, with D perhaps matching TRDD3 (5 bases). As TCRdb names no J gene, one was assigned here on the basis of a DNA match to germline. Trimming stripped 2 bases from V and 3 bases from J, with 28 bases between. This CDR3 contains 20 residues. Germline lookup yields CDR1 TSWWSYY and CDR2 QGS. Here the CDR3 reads CALGESTLPWGPRGSDKLIF. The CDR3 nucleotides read TGTGCTCTTGGGGAATCTACCCTCCCGTGGGGACCTAGGGGGTCCGATAAACTCATCTTT.

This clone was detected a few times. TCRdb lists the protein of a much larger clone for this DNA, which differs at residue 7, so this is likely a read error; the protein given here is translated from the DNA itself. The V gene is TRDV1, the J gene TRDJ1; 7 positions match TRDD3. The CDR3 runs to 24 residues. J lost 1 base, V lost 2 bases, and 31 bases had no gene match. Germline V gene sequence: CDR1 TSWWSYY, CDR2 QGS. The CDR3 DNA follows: TGTGCTCTTGGGGAAGGGGGGGGAACGGTCATTCCAGTACTGGGGATTGCCTGCACCGATAAACTCATCTTT. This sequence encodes CALGEGGGTVIPVLGIACTDKLIF.

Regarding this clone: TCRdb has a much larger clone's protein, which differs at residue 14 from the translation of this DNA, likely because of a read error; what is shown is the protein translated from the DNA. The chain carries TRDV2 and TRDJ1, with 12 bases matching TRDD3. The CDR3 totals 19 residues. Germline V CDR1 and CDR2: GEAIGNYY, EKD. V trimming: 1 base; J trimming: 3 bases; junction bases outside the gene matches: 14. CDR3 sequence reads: CACDTGYWGIPQYADKLIF. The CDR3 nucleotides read TGTGCCTGTGACACGGGGTACTGGGGGATACCCCAGTACGCCGATAAACTCATCTTT.

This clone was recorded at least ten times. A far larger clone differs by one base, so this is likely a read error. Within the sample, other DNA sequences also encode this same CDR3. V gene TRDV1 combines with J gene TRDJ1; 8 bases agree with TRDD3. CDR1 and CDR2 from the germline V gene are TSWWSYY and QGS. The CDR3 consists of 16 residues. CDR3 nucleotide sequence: TGTGCCCTTGGGGAACTTCGGACCTGGGGGAGTACAAAACTCATCTTT. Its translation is CALGELRTWGSTKLIF.